One sample yielded the 16 T cell receptor beta chains listed below, sequenced in a study of T cell changes during pregnancy in multiple sclerosis. Only in-frame clones appear in the TCRdb table, and some are missing; sequencing was by immunoSEQ multiplex PCR. The sample gives about 84,000 clones, around 94% of which show up once; about 1% is in the top ten. Source: peripheral blood, taken in the second trimester of pregnancy. The receptors originated from a female donor in good health, enrolled as a control in a pregnancy study.

The V and J genes are TRBV12-5 and TRBJ2-5; D gene unclear. CDR3 length equals 14 residues. Per germline, CDR1 LGHNT and CDR2 FRNRAP. V was cut by 7 bases and J by 0 bases, with 12 bases left in between. In nucleotides, the CDR3 is TGTGCTAGTGCCAAAACAGTCAACCAAGAGACCCAGTACTTC. Residues: CASAKTVNQETQYF.

The chain recombines TRBV19 with TRBJ2-1; TRBD1 matches at 9 bases. This CDR3 is 14 amino acids long. Germline V lookup: CDR1 LNHDA, CDR2 SQIVND (reference sequence). Trimming cost V 9 bases and J 2 bases; bases outside gene matches: 5. CDR3 DNA: TGTGCCAGCCACCGGGACAGGGCCTACAATGAGCAGTTCTTC. This codes for CASHRDRAYNEQFF.

The chain couples TRBV2 to TRBJ2-3, with D possibly being TRBD2 (6 bases). V gave up 5 bases and J gave up 5 bases, with 14 bases separating them. CDR3 length: 14 residues. The germline V gene encodes CDR1 SNHLY and CDR2 FYNNEI. This CDR3 is CASSIGRGRDTQYF. The CDR3 DNA follows: TGTGCCAGCAGTATCGGACGGGGGAGAGATACGCAGTATTTT.

The chain is built from TRBV9 and TRBJ2-1; 7 positions agree with TRBD2. Germline-derived CDR1 and CDR2 are SGDLS and YYNGEE. CDR3 length: 15 residues. Trimming cost V 0 bases and J 1 base; bases outside gene matches: 1. CDR3 DNA: TGTGCCAGCAGCGTAGCGGGGGGATCCTACAATGAGCAGTTCTTC. It encodes CASSVAGGSYNEQFF.

J is TRBJ2-1 and V is TRBV11-3; 10 bases map to TRBD2. There are 16 residues in the CDR3. Unmatched junction bases numbered 6, after V lost 5 bases and J lost 2 bases. Germline V gene data show CDR1 as SGHNT and CDR2 as YENEEA. CDR3 amino acids: CASSPAGGPPYNEQFF. In DNA, the CDR3 is TGTGCCAGCAGCCCAGCGGGAGGGCCCCCCTACAATGAGCAGTTCTTC.

This clone was seen just once. V gene TRBV28 combines with J gene TRBJ2-7, with a possible D match to TRBD2 (6 bases). This CDR3 region has 14 residues. Germline CDR1 is MDHEN and CDR2 is SYDVKM. Trimming shortened V by 2 bases and J by 3 bases, and 11 bases separated the two germline ends. For the CDR3, the DNA is TGTGCCAGCAGTTTAGCCGGAGGGGACTACGAGCAGTACTTC. This codes for CASSLAGGDYEQYF. Variable domain in full (rest from reference TRBV28 and TRBJ2-7): DVKVTQSSRYLVKRTGEKVFLECVQDMDHENMFWYRQDPGLGLRLIYFSYDVKMKEKGDIPEGYSVSREKKERFSLILESASTNQTSMYLCASSLAGGDYEQYFGPGTRLTVT.

The chain carries TRBV5-6 and TRBJ2-2; 7 nucleotides agree with TRBD2. CDR3 length: 17 amino acids. In germline, CDR1 is SGHDT, CDR2 YYEEEE. After removal of 3 bases from V and 3 bases from J, the junction contained 11 bases not matched to a gene. CDR3 residues: CASSSLLAVEYTGELFF. CDR3 coding DNA: TGTGCCAGCAGCTCCCTCCTAGCGGTTGAATACACCGGGGAGCTGTTTTTT.

The genes are TRBV15 and TRBJ1-2, with D perhaps TRBD1 (5 bases). V gave up 8 bases and J gave up 8 bases, with 18 bases separating them. Germline-derived CDR1 and CDR2 are LNHNV and YYDKDF (reference sequence). The CDR3 is made up of 13 amino acids. CDR3 loop: CATQPRVEGGYTF. The CDR3 region has the DNA TGTGCCACCCAACCCAGGGTAGAAGGCGGCTACACCTTC.

The chain combines TRBV5-1 with TRBJ1-5, with 7 bases fitting TRBD1. Germline values: CDR1 SGHRS, CDR2 YFSETQ. V was clipped by 1 base and J by 7 bases; unmatched bases: 8. The CDR3 is 15 residues long. The CDR3 sequence is CASSLMGQGEQPQHF. In nucleotides, the CDR3 is TGCGCCAGCAGCTTGATGGGGCAGGGGGAACAGCCCCAGCATTTT.

The rearrangement uses TRBV28 and TRBJ2-7; 7 bases are a match to TRBD1. V trimming: 6 bases; J trimming: 3 bases; junction bases outside the gene matches: 5. This CDR3 has 13 amino acids. Germline assignment: CDR1 MDHEN and CDR2 SYDVKM. The CDR3 region has the DNA TGTGCCAGCAGACCCCGGGACAGCTACGAGCAGTACTTC. It specifies CASRPRDSYEQYF. Using reference TRBV28 and TRBJ2-7 for the parts outside the CDR3, the full variable domain is DVKVTQSSRYLVKRTGEKVFLECVQDMDHENMFWYRQDPGLGLRLIYFSYDVKMKEKGDIPEGYSVSREKKERFSLILESASTNQTSMYLCASRPRDSYEQYFGPGTRLTVT.

The chain recombines TRBV4-1 with TRBJ1-3, with D possibly matching TRBD1 (5 bases). This CDR3 spans 16 amino acids. Germline V gives CDR1 MGHRA, CDR2 YSYEKL. The ends were cut back, 3 bases at V and 2 bases at J, with 14 bases in the middle. The CDR3 sequence is CASSQNSGRAGNTIYF. The CDR3 DNA follows: TGCGCCAGCAGCCAGAATAGTGGCAGGGCTGGAAACACCATATATTTT.

On this clone: Additional DNA sequences in this sample encode the identical CDR3. This chain links TRBV18 with TRBJ2-7; 9 bases agree with TRBD2. V trimming: 3 bases; J trimming: 1 base; junction bases outside the gene matches: 4. The CDR3 has 15 residues. Germline CDR1 reads KGHSH; CDR2 reads LQKENI. CDR3 DNA sequence: TGTGCCAGCTCACCCGGACTAGCGAATTCCTACGAGCAGTACTTC. Protein sequence: CASSPGLANSYEQYF.

The table lists this clone with a count of one. This chain joins TRBV5-4 and TRBJ2-3, with TRBD2 matching over 9 bases. The germline V gene encodes CDR1 SGHNT and CDR2 YYREEE (reference sequence). The CDR3 totals 15 residues. Trimming cost V 2 bases and J 4 bases; bases outside gene matches: 5. CDR3 sequence: CASSFAGGPADTQYF. CDR3 DNA sequence: TGTGCCAGCAGCTTTGCGGGAGGGCCGGCAGATACGCAGTATTTT. The full variable domain, its missing parts supplied by reference TRBV5-4 and TRBJ2-3, is ETGVTQSPTHLIKTRGQQVTLRCSSQSGHNTVSWYQQALGQGPQFIFQYYREEENGRGNFPPRFSGLQFPNYSSELNVNALELDDSALYLCASSFAGGPADTQYFGPGTRLTVL.

The chain links TRBV7-9 to TRBJ1-1; D remains unclear. The CDR3 is 12 residues long. Deletions cut 2 bases from V and 7 bases from J, with 8 bases between. Germline values: CDR1 SEHNR, CDR2 FQNEAQ (reference sequence). CDR3 sequence reads: CASSLQAIEAFF. The CDR3 coding sequence is TGTGCCAGCAGCTTACAGGCGATTGAAGCTTTCTTT. The full variable domain, with the rest looked up from reference TRBV7-9 and TRBJ1-1, is DTGVSQNPRHKITKRGQNVTFRCDPISEHNRLYWYRQTLGQGPEFLTYFQNEAQLEKSRLLSDRFSAERPKGSFSTLEIQRTEQGDSAMYLCASSLQAIEAFFGQGTRLTVV.

The CDR3 loop is CASSPGQGVAQHF. For the CDR3, the DNA is TGTGCCAGCTCCCCTGGACAGGGAGTGGCCCAGCATTTT. The rearrangement links TRBV18 to TRBJ1-5; 8 positions match TRBD1. Germline V lookup: CDR1 KGHSH, CDR2 LQKENI. The trim removed 6 bases at V and 11 bases at J, leaving 9 bases unmatched. There are 13 residues in the CDR3.

The genes are TRBV28 and TRBJ2-7; D might be TRBD1 (6 bases). There are 13 residues in the CDR3. Germline CDR1 is MDHEN and CDR2 is SYDVKM. The V end was cut by 8 bases, the J end by 5 bases, with 16 bases between. CDR3 bases: TGTGCCAGCGGTACCTTACAGGGCCACGAGCAGTACTTC. Protein: CASGTLQGHEQYF.